This TCR beta chain was sequenced for a study of cytomegalovirus exposure and HLA in healthy donors. Study findings and constraints: A later analysis found TCR association rates differed by HLA locus, highest for DRB1 and lowest for HLA-C. For most subjects, TCR beta sequences were reported to predict HLA-A and HLA-B alleles with accuracy. Available immune exposure information was restricted to CMV serostatus only. The authors assumed roughly uniform sequencing depth across donors for presence/absence analyses.

With respect to this clone: Its antigen is unknown.

Vbeta (60) and Jbeta (13) primers were used in the PCR. Only in-frame clones appear in the TCRdb table, and some are missing; sequencing was by immunoSEQ multiplex PCR. The data show some 110,000 clones, and the top ten clones hold 3.7%. Germline V gene lookup returns CDR1 MRHNA and CDR2 SNTAGT. This CDR3 contains 16 residues. V lost 6 bases to trimming and J lost 9 bases; unmatched junction nucleotides: 17. The sequence derives from a man aged 25 to 45 in good health and CMV-seronegative. The sample was PBMCs. The rearrangement uses TRBV6-4 and TRBJ2-1; 7 nucleotides match TRBD1. CDR3 in DNA: TGTGCCAGCAGCCACCTCCCAGGACAGGCGGACGGTGAGCAGTTCTTC. Translated: CASSHLPGQADGEQFF.